This is a list of T cell receptor beta chains from one sample in a study of cytomegalovirus exposure and HLA in healthy donors. The table came from immunoSEQ multiplex PCR; TCRdb's copy has only in-frame clones and leaves some out. Here the sample spans over 130,000 clones, roughly four fifths being singletons. The specimen was PBMCs. The origin of the receptors is a man aged 30 to 45 in good health and CMV-seropositive. The CDR3 runs from the conserved cysteine through the conserved F or W. A D gene is named only where the DNA matches it firmly. Not all rows give a size; the values are once, few, many and, for expanded clones, a class.

CDR3 length	V gene	clone size	D gene	J gene	CDR3 DNA	CDR3 protein
14	TRBV19	.	TRBD1	TRBJ2-1	TGTGCCAGTAGTATAGATGGGACAGTCAATGAGCAGTTCTTC	CASSIDGTVNEQFF
15	TRBV2	.	.	TRBJ2-7	TGTGCCAGCAGCAGCATCGGGACAAACTCCTACGAGCAGTACTTC	CASSSIGTNSYEQYF
16	TRBV4-2	once	.	TRBJ2-7	TGTGCCAGCAGCCAAGTCCTGAGCCTATCCTCCTACGAGCAGTACTTC	CASSQVLSLSSYEQYF
14	TRBV7-9	.	.	TRBJ2-5	TGTGCCAGCAGCTTAGCCGCGGGGTTGGAGACCCAGTACTTC	CASSLAAGLETQYF
14	TRBV9	.	.	TRBJ2-3	TGTGCCAGCAGCCTCCAGGATTTCACAGATACGCAGTATTTT	CASSLQDFTDTQYF
14	TRBV9	.	.	TRBJ2-3	TGTGCCAGCAGCGTAGAGCAGGGGATTGGTACGCAGTATTTT	CASSVEQGIGTQYF
15	TRBV28	.	TRBD1	TRBJ2-5	TGTGCCAGCAGTCATCGGACAGGACACCAAGAGACCCAGTACTTC	CASSHRTGHQETQYF
12	TRBV28	.	TRBD1	TRBJ1-2	TGTGCCAGCAGCAAGACAGGGGGAGGCTACACCTTC	CASSKTGGGYTF
13	TRBV19	.	.	TRBJ2-3	TGTGCCAGTAGTAGCCCACCCGGGGATACGCAGTATTTT	CASSSPPGDTQYF
17	TRBV19	once	.	TRBJ1-2	TGTGCCAGTAGTTCCCTCCCTGACGGGGAAGCTAACTATGGCTACACCTTC	CASSSLPDGEANYGYTF
15	TRBV7-8	.	.	TRBJ1-5	TGTGCCAGCAGCTTAGCGGGGGAGGGCGGCCAGCCCCAGCATTTT	CASSLAGEGGQPQHF
15	TRBV2	.	TRBD1	TRBJ2-5	TGTGCCAGCAGAGGGCCGGGACAGCTCCAAGAGACCCAGTACTTC	CASRGPGQLQETQYF
15	TRBV6-6	few	.	TRBJ2-5	TGTGCCAGCAGTTACTTTGGGGGGAAACAAGAGACCCAGTACTTC	CASSYFGGKQETQYF
17	TRBV10-3	.	.	TRBJ2-1	TGTGCCATCAGTGAGTCGTCCGGACAGCAAAACTACAATGAGCAGTTCTTC	CAISESSGQQNYNEQFF
16	TRBV9	.	TRBD2	TRBJ2-2	TGTGCCAGCAGCGTCCGACTAGCGGGGGACACCGGGGAGCTGTTTTTT	CASSVRLAGDTGELFF
14	TRBV4-1	few	.	TRBJ1-1	TGCGCCAGCAGCTCCCAGACTTCAGGGCCTGAAGCTTTCTTT	CASSSQTSGPEAFF
15	TRBV6-5	.	.	TRBJ1-6	TGTGCCAGCAGTTACCAAAGACAGGCGCGATCACCCCTCCACTTT	CASSYQRQARSPLHF
11	TRBV2	few	.	TRBJ2-7	TGTGCCAGCAGTGTCGGGTACGAGCAGTACTTC	CASSVGYEQYF
16	TRBV7-6	.	TRBD2	TRBJ2-2	TGTGCCAGCAGCTTCTTCGCTAGCGGGAACACCGGGGAGCTGTTTTTT	CASSFFASGNTGELFF
15	TRBV6-6	.	TRBD2	TRBJ2-6	TGTGCCAGCATTAACGGGGGGTCTGGGGCCAACGTCCTGACTTTC	CASINGGSGANVLTF
13	TRBV11-3	.	.	TRBJ2-7	TGTGCCAGCAGCTCGGCCTTTGGAGGCGAGCAGTACTTC	CASSSAFGGEQYF
15	TRBV7-3	.	.	TRBJ2-1	TGTGCCAGCAGCTTAGGGGGGGGCGCTTACAATGAGCAGTTCTTC	CASSLGGGAYNEQFF
14	TRBV6-1	.	.	TRBJ2-5	TGTGCCAGCGGCCGCGGGGGCACCCAAGAGACCCAGTACTTC	CASGRGGTQETQYF
12	TRBV6-1	.	.	TRBJ1-1	TGTGCCAGCAGTGTAGGGGTCACTGAAGCTTTCTTT	CASSVGVTEAFF
16	TRBV7-2	.	TRBD1	TRBJ2-3	TGTGCCAGCAGATACCGACAGGGTCTTAGCACAGATACGCAGTATTTT	CASRYRQGLSTDTQYF
17	TRBV7-9	.	.	TRBJ2-1	TGTGCCAGCACCAAAGGGTCGGGGTTCGACTCCTACAATGAGCAGTTCTTC	CASTKGSGFDSYNEQFF
19	TRBV28	.	TRBD1	TRBJ1-5	TGTGCCAGCACCTTAGGCGTAGGGGGCTTCTTTCGTAGCAATCAGCCCCAGCATTTT	CASTLGVGGFFRSNQPQHF
19	TRBV11-2	.	TRBD2	TRBJ2-1	TGTGCCAGCAGCCACCACCACGGGACATCAGGGCGGGAGGCCACTTACCAGTTCTTC	CASSHHHGTSGREATYQFF
12	TRBV2	.	.	TRBJ2-3	TGTGCCAGCAGTCCAAGCACAGATACGCAGTATTTT	CASSPSTDTQYF
14	TRBV7-9	few	TRBD1	TRBJ1-4	TGTGCCAGCACTCAGGGGGCAACTAATGAAAAACTGTTTTTT	CASTQGATNEKLFF
12	TRBV12-5	few	.	TRBJ2-5	TGTGCTAGTGGTGCCACATTAGAGACCCAGTACTTC	CASGATLETQYF
16	TRBV28	few	TRBD2	TRBJ2-1	TGTGCCAGCAGTCTTGATGGACTAGCGGGAGTACGTGAGCAGTTCTTC	CASSLDGLAGVREQFF
18	TRBV28	.	TRBD2	TRBJ2-1	TGTGCCAGCAGTCCCATGGACCTCCTAGCGGGGTTCTACAATGAGCAGTTCTTC	CASSPMDLLAGFYNEQFF
16	TRBV9	.	TRBD2	TRBJ2-7	TGTGCCAGCAGCGTACTAGCGGGGACCGGTACGGCCGAGCAGTACTTC	CASSVLAGTGTAEQYF
15	TRBV7-9	.	.	TRBJ2-2	TGTGCCAGCAGCTTAACAGGCGCAGACACCGGGGAGCTGTTTTTT	CASSLTGADTGELFF
12	TRBV28	.	.	TRBJ1-5	TGTGCCAGCTCCTCGGGGGGCCAGCCCCAGCATTTT	CASSSGGQPQHF
16	TRBV6-4	few	TRBD2	TRBJ2-1	TGTGCCAGCAGTGACTCAGGGCTAGCGGCCTACAATGAGCAGTTCTTC	CASSDSGLAAYNEQFF
14	TRBV28	.	TRBD1	TRBJ2-3	TGTGCCAGCATTCGGACAGGGGACACAGATACGCAGTATTTT	CASIRTGDTDTQYF
16	TRBV27	few	.	TRBJ1-4	TGTGCCAGCATGCTAGGGAGGGGCGGAACTAATGAAAAACTGTTTTTT	CASMLGRGGTNEKLFF
13	TRBV30	.	.	TRBJ1-2	TGTGCCTGGAGTTACAGGGCGAGCTATGGCTACACCTTC	CAWSYRASYGYTF
11	TRBV29-1	.	TRBD2	TRBJ2-1	TGCAGCGCCGGGGGGTGGGATGAGCAGTTCTTC	CSAGGWDEQFF
15	TRBV7-2	.	TRBD1	TRBJ1-5	TGTGCCAGCAGCCCCGGGACAGGGGGCAATCAGCCCCAGCATTTT	CASSPGTGGNQPQHF
13	TRBV6-1	.	.	TRBJ1-2	TGTGCCAGCAAACAGCCGATACGCGATGGCTACACCTTC	CASKQPIRDGYTF
17	TRBV2	.	TRBD1	TRBJ1-5	TGTGCCAGCAGTGTAATGACAGGGGCGCTGGGCAATCAGCCCCAGCATTTT	CASSVMTGALGNQPQHF
16	TRBV5-1	.	TRBD2	TRBJ2-1	TGCGCCAGTGACCGGGGGGGCTCGAGCTCCTACAATGAGCAGTTCTTC	CASDRGGSSSYNEQFF
13	TRBV19	once	TRBD1	TRBJ1-5	TGTGCCAGTAGGGGACAGACTTGGCAGCCCCAGCATTTT	CASRGQTWQPQHF
16	TRBV7-6	.	.	TRBJ1-6	TGTGCCAGCAGCTTAGAAGGAGGGCAGCGTAATTCACCCCTCCACTTT	CASSLEGGQRNSPLHF
14	TRBV9	.	TRBD2	TRBJ2-1	TGTGCCAGCAGCCCAGCGGGGGGGTACAATGAGCAGTTCTTC	CASSPAGGYNEQFF
13	TRBV2	.	.	TRBJ1-2	TGTGCCAGCAGACAGGACCCGTCTGGGGGCTACACCTTC	CASRQDPSGGYTF
15	TRBV11-3	.	.	TRBJ2-2	TGTGCCAGCAGCTTCGGCAGGGCGGACACCGGGGAGCTGTTTTTT	CASSFGRADTGELFF
16	TRBV11-2	.	TRBD1	TRBJ2-3	TGTGCCAGCAGCTTAGGGACAGGGACTAGCACAGATACGCAGTATTTT	CASSLGTGTSTDTQYF
17	TRBV11-2	.	.	TRBJ2-7	TGTGCCAGCAGCTTGGGGCCCGGGCCCCAAAGCTCCTACGAGCAGTACTTC	CASSLGPGPQSSYEQYF
16	TRBV5-4	.	TRBD2	TRBJ2-3	TGTGCCAGCAGCTACTACGCGGGGGGAAGCACAGATACGCAGTATTTT	CASSYYAGGSTDTQYF
15	TRBV5-1	.	TRBD1	TRBJ1-4	TGCGCCAGCAGCTTGGAACAGGGGTTAGGGGAAAAACTGTTTTTT	CASSLEQGLGEKLFF
14	TRBV7-6	.	TRBD1	TRBJ2-2	TGTGCCAGCAGCTCCGGGACAGGGTCCGGGGAGCTGTTTTTT	CASSSGTGSGELFF